This T cell receptor (beta chain) was sequenced during a study of blood T cell repertoires in COVID-19. On the study more broadly: Samples came from the United States, Italy and Spain, spanning acute and convalescent COVID-19.

Original processing methods: Using reference gene primer amplification, nucleated cell counts were estimated. The protocol was immunoSEQ multiplex PCR, while the TCRdb copy is restricted to in-frame clones and leaves out a portion. The DNA gave D and trimming, while V, J and clone size come from that table. The sample has about 260,000 clones, 87% seen once. V shed 10 bases, J shed 7 bases, and the junction held 11 bases outside the gene matches. The CDR3 totals 13 residues. The V gene's germline CDR1 is ENHRY and CDR2 SYGVKD. This sequence joins TRBV10-3 and TRBJ2-7; 9 bases are a match to TRBD1. The TCR comes from a woman between 40 and 55 years old who had recovered from COVID-19. Source material: peripheral blood. In DNA, the CDR3 is TGTGCCACTACGGGACAGGGTGCTTCGGAGCAGTACTTC. Translating it yields CATTGQGASEQYF.